This T cell receptor beta chain was recorded in a study of T cell responses to AZD1222 COVID-19 vaccine. Germline V gene sequence: CDR1 MNHEY, CDR2 SVGAGI. The CDR3 runs to 13 residues. V was clipped by 2 bases and J by 3 bases, with 7 bases between them. Sequenced by immunoSEQ multiplex PCR; TCRdb stores in-frame clones only, minus some. The sample lists some 130,000 clones; 88% were seen once. The sequence derives from an adult in good health. This sequence joins TRBV6-5 and TRBJ1-1; no definite D call. The sample was peripheral blood, taken on day 0 of MenACWY control vaccination. In nucleotides, the CDR3 is TGTGCCAGCAGTTACGTTGGGCACACTGAAGCTTTCTTT. Amino acids: CASSYVGHTEAFF.